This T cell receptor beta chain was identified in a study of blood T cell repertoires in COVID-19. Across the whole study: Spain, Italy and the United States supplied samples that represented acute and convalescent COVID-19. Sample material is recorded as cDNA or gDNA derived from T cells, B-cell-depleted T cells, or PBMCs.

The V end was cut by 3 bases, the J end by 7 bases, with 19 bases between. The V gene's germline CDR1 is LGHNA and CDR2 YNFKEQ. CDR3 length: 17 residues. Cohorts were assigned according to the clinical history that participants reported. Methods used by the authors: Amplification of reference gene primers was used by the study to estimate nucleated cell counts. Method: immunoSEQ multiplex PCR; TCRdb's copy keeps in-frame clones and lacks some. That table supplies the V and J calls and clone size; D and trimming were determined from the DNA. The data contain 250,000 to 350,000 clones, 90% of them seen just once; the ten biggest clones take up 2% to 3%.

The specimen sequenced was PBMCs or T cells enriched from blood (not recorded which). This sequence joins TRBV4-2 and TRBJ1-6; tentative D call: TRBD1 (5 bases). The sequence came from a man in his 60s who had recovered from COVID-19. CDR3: CASSQDLGGDGNSPLHF. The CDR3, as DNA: TGTGCCAGCAGCCAGGATCTGGGGGGGGACGGGAATTCACCCCTCCACTTT.